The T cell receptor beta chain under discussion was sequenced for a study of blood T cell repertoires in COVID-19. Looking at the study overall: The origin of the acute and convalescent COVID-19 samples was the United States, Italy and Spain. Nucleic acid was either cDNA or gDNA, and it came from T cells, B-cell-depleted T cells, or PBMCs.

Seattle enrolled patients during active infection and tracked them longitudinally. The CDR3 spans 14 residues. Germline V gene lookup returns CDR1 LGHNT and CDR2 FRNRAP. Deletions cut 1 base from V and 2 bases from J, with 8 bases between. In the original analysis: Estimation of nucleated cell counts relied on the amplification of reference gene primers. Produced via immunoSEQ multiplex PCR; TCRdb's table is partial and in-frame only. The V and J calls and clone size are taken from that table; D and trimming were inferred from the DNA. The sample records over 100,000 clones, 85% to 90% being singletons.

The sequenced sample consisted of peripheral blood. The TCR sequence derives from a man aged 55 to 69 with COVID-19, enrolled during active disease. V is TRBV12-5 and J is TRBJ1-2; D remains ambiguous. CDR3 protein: CASGLEHPNYGYTF. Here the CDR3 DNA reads TGTGCTAGTGGTTTGGAACACCCAAACTATGGCTACACCTTC.